This T cell receptor (beta chain) was sequenced for a study of blood T cell repertoires in COVID-19. Overall study: The study drew acute and convalescent COVID-19 samples from the United States, Italy and Spain.

The study drew participants aged roughly 18 to 89 years from under 30 US areas. Participant-reported clinical history was the basis for cohort assignment. Germline CDR1 is SGHTA and CDR2 is FQGTGA. The length of the CDR3 is 13 residues. Deletions cut 4 bases from V and 9 bases from J, with 10 bases between. Original data processing: Amplification of reference gene primers provided the estimated nucleated cell counts. TCRdb keeps only in-frame clones here, not all; method: immunoSEQ multiplex PCR. V, J and clone size are those of that table, while D and trimming were read from the DNA. The sample has some 270,000 clones, over 80% seen once; the top ten hold 3.1%.

The chain couples TRBV7-3 to TRBJ1-6; D unresolved. The receptor comes from a woman aged 40 to 55 who had been exposed to COVID-19. Material for sequencing was PBMCs or T cells enriched from blood (not recorded which). The CDR3 DNA reads as TGTGCCAGCAGCTCCAAAAGAGGTTCACCCCTCCACTTT. It yields the protein CASSSKRGSPLHF.